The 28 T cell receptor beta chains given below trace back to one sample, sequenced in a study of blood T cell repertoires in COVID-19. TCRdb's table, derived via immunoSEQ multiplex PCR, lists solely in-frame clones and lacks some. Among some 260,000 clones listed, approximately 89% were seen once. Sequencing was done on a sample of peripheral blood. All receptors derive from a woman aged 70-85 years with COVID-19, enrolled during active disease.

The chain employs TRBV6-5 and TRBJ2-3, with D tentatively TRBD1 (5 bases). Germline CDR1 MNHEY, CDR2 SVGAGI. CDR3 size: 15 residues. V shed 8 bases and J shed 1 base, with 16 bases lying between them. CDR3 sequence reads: CASPISRVGTDTQYF. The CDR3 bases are TGTGCCAGCCCGATTTCCAGGGTCGGCACAGATACGCAGTATTTT.

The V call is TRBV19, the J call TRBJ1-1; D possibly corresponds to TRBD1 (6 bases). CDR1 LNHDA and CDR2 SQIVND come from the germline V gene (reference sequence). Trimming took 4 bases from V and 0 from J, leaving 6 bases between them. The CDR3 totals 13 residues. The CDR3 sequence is CASSRQVNTEAFF. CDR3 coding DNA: TGTGCCAGTAGTAGACAGGTGAACACTGAAGCTTTCTTT. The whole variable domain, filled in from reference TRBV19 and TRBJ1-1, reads DGGITQSPKYLFRKEGQNVTLSCEQNLNHDAMYWYRQDPGQGLRLIYYSQIVNDFQKGDIAEGYSVSREKKESFPLTVTSAQKNPTAFYLCASSRQVNTEAFFGQGTRLTVV.

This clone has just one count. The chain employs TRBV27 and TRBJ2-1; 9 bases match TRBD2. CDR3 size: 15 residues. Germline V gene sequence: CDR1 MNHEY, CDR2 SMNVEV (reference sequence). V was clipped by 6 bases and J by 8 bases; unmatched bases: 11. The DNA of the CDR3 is TGTGCCAGCAGACCTAGCGGGGCTTCAGGCGATGAGCAGTTCTTC. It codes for CASRPSGASGDEQFF.

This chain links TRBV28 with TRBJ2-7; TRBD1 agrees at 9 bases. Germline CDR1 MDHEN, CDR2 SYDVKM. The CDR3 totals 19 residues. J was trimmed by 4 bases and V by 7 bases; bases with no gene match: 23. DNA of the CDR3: TGTGCCAGCACCCCTCCCCTTCGGGCGGCGGGACAGGGTTCGTACGAGCAGTACTTC. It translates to CASTPPLRAAGQGSYEQYF. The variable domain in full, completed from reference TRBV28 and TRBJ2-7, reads DVKVTQSSRYLVKRTGEKVFLECVQDMDHENMFWYRQDPGLGLRLIYFSYDVKMKEKGDIPEGYSVSREKKERFSLILESASTNQTSMYLCASTPPLRAAGQGSYEQYFGPGTRLTVT.

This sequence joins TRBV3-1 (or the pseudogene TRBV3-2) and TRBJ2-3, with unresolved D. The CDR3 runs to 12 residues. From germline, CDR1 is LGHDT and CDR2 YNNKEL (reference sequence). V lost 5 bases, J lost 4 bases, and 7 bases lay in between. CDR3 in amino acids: CASSSSADTQYF. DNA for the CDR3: TGTGCCAGCAGCTCCTCCGCAGATACGCAGTATTTT.

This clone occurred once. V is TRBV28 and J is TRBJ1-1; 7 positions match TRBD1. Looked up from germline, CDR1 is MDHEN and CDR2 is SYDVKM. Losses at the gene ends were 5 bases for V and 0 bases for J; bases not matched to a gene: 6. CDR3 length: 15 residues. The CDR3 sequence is CASSAEQGLNTEAFF. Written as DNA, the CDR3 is TGTGCCAGCAGTGCCGAACAGGGGCTGAACACTGAAGCTTTCTTT.

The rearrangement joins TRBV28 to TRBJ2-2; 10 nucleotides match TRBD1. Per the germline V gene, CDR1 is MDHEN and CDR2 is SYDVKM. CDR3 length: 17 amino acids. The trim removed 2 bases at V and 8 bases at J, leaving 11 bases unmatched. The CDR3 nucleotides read TGTGCCAGCAGTTTACCTCTAGGGACAGGGGAGACGGGGGAGCTGTTTTTT. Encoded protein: CASSLPLGTGETGELFF. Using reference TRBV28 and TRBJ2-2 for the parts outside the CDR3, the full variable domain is DVKVTQSSRYLVKRTGEKVFLECVQDMDHENMFWYRQDPGLGLRLIYFSYDVKMKEKGDIPEGYSVSREKKERFSLILESASTNQTSMYLCASSLPLGTGETGELFFGEGSRLTVL.

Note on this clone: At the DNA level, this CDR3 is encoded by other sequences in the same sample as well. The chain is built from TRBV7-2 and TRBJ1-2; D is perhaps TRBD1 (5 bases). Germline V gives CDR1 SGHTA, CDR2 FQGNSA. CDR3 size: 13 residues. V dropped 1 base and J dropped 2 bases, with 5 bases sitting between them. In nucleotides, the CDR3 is TGTGCCAGCAGCTTAGGGGGCAACTATGGCTACACCTTC. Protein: CASSLGGNYGYTF. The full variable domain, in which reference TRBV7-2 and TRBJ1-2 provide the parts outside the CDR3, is GAGVSQSPSNKVTEKGKDVELRCDPISGHTALYWYRQSLGQGLEFLIYFQGNSAPDKSGLPSDRFSAERTGGSVSTLTIQRTQQEDSAVYLCASSLGGNYGYTFGSGTRLTVV.

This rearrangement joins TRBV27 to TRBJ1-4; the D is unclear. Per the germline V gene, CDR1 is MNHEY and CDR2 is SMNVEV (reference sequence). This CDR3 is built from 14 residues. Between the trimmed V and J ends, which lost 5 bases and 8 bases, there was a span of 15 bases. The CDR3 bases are TGTGCCAGCAGTCTACGCGGGGTGGAGGAAAAACTGTTTTTT. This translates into CASSLRGVEEKLFF.

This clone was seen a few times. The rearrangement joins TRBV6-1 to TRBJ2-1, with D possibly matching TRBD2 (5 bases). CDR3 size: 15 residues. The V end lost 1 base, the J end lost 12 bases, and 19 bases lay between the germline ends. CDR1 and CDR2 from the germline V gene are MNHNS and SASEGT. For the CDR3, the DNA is TGTGCCAGCAGTGAAGGGTGGAGGTCGGCGGATTCGCAGTTCTTC. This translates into CASSEGWRSADSQFF.

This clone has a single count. In DNA, the CDR3 is TGTGCCAGCAGCCAAGCTTTCGGGACAGCCTACGAGCAGTACTTC. Protein product: CASSQAFGTAYEQYF. V gene TRBV3-1 (or the pseudogene TRBV3-2) combines with J gene TRBJ2-7; 7 bases are shared with TRBD1. Germline V lookup: CDR1 LGHDT, CDR2 YNNKEL (reference sequence). This CDR3 is 15 amino acids long. With 1 base clipped from V and 2 bases from J, the junction kept 5 bases outside the gene matches.

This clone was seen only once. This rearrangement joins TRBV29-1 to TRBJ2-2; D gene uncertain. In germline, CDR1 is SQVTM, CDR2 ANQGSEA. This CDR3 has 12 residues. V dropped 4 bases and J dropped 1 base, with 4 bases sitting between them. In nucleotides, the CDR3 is TGCAGCGTTGTCGGGAACACCGGGGAGCTGTTTTTT. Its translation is CSVVGNTGELFF.

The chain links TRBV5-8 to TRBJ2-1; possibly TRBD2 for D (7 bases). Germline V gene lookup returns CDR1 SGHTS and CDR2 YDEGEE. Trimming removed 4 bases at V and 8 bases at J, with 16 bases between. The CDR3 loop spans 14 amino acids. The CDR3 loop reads CASSPNAGADEQFF. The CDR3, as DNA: TGTGCCAGCAGCCCGAATGCGGGGGCCGATGAGCAGTTCTTC.

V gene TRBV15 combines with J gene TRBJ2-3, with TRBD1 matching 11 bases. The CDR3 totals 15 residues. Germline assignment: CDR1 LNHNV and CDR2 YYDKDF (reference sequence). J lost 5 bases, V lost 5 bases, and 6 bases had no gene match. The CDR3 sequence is CATSFRTGGKDTQYF. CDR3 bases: TGTGCCACCAGCTTCAGGACAGGGGGCAAAGATACGCAGTATTTT.

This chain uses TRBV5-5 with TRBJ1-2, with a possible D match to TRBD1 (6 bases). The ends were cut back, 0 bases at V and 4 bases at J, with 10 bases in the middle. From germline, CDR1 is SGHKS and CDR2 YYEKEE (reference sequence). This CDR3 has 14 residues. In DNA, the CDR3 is TGTGCCAGCAGCTTGGACAGGGATCGCTATGGCTACACCTTC. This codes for CASSLDRDRYGYTF.

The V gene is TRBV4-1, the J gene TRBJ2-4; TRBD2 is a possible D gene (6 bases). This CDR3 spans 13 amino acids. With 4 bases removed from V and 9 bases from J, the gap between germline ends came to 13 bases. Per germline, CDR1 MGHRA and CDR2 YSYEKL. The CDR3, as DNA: TGCGCCAGCAGCCTCCAGACTAGTTTCATTCAGTACTTC. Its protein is CASSLQTSFIQYF.

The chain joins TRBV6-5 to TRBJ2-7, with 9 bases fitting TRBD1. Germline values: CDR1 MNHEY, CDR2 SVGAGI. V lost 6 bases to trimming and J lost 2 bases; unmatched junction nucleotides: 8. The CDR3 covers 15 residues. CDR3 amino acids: CASRTLTGGPYEQYF. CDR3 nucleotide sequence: TGTGCCAGCAGGACCTTGACAGGGGGACCCTACGAGCAGTACTTC.

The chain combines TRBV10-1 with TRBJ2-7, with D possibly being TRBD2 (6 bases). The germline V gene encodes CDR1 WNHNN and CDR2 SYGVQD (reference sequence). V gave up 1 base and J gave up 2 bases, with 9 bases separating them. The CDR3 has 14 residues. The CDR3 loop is CASSECGAPYEQYF. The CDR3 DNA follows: TGCGCCAGCAGTGAGTGCGGGGCCCCCTACGAGCAGTACTTC.

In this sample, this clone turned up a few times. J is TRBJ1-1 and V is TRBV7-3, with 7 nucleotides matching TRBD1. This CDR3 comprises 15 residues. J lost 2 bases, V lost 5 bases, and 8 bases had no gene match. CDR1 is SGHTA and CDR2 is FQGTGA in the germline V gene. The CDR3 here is CASSLEGASNTEAFF. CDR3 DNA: TGTGCCAGCAGCCTCGAGGGGGCTTCAAACACTGAAGCTTTCTTT.

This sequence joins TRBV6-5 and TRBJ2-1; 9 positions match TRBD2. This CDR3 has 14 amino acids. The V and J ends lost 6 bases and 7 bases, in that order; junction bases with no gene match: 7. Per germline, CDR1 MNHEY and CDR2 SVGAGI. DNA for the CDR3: TGTGCCAGCAGGAGGAGTAGCGGGGGAAATGAGCAGTTCTTC. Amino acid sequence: CASRRSSGGNEQFF.

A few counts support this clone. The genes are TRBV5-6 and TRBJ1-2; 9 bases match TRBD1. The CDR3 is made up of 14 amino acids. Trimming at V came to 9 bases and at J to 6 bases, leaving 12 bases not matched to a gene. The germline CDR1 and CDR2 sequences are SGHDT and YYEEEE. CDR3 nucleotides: TGTGCCACCTTAAAACCGGGACAGGGTCATGGCTACACCTTC. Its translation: CATLKPGQGHGYTF. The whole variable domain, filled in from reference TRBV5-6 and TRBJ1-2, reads DAGVTQSPTHLIKTRGQQVTLRCSPKSGHDTVSWYQQALGQGPQFIFQYYEEEERQRGNFPDRFSGHQFPNYSSELNVNALLLGDSALYLCATLKPGQGHGYTFGSGTRLTVV.

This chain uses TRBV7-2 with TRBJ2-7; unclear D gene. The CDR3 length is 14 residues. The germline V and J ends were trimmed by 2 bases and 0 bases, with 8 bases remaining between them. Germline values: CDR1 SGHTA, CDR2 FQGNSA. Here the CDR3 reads CASSLSSSSYEQYF. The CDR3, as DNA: TGTGCCAGCAGCTTATCGTCTAGCTCCTACGAGCAGTACTTC.

The CDR3 DNA sequence: TGTGCCAGTAGTATAGGGACAGGGGAATCCTACGAGCAGTACTTC. Encoded protein: CASSIGTGESYEQYF. V and J are TRBV19 and TRBJ2-7, with TRBD1 matching 9 bases. Germline V gene sequence: CDR1 LNHDA, CDR2 SQIVND (reference sequence). There are 15 residues in the CDR3. The V gene end was trimmed by 1 base and the J gene end by 1 base; junction bases not matched to a gene: 2.

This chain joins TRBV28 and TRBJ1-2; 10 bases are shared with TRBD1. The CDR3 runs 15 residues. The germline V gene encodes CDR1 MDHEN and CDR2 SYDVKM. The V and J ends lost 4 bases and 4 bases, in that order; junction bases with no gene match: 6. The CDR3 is CASSSGTGDIYGYTF. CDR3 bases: TGTGCCAGCAGTTCTGGGACAGGGGATATCTATGGCTACACCTTC.

The CDR3 loop is CASSLGGSSYNSPLHF. As DNA, the CDR3 is TGTGCCAGCAGCTTAGGGGGCAGCTCCTATAATTCACCCCTCCACTTT. The chain carries TRBV7-3 and TRBJ1-6; TRBD1 might be the D (6 bases). This CDR3 comprises 16 residues. Trimming removed 2 bases from V and 0 bases from J, with 8 bases in between. Per the germline V gene, CDR1 is SGHTA and CDR2 is FQGTGA.

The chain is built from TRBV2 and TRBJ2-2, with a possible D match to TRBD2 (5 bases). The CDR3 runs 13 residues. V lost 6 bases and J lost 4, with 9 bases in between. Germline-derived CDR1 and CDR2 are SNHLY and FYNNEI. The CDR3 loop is CASSVTSTGELFF. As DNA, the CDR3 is TGTGCCAGCAGCGTTACTAGCACCGGGGAGCTGTTTTTT.

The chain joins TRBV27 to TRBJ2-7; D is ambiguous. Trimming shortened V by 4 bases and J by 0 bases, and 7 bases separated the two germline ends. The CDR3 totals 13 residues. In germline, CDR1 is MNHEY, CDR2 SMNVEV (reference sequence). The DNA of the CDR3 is TGTGCCAGCAGTTATACGGGCTCCTACGAGCAGTACTTC. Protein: CASSYTGSYEQYF.

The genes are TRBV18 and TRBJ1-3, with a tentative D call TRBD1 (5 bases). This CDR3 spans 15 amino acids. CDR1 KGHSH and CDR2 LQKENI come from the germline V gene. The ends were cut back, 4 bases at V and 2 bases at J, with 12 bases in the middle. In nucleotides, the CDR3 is TGTGCCAGCTCACTCGGGACTTATCCTGGAAACACCATATATTTT. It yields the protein CASSLGTYPGNTIYF.